The T cell receptor (beta chain) described here comes from a study of early T cells in non-severe SARS-CoV-2 infection (dated by TCRdb to the early 2020s). Describing the broader study: Bulk RNA from unsorted whole blood was used for TCR sequencing, so alpha and beta chains could not be paired. What the study reported, not specific to this receptor: VDJdb matching was skewed toward anti-spike CD8 responses, so virus-specific expansions were likely underestimated and private and CD4 specificities were missed.

The germline V gene encodes CDR1 LGHDT and CDR2 YNNKEL (reference sequence). Including cysteine and phenylalanine, the CDR3 has 14 amino acids. Of the read, only the CDR3 DNA is kept; its 42 bases are in frame from base 1. The V end loses 4 bases and the J end loses 5 bases, and a stretch of 15 bases separates them. A case-control design nested within a healthcare worker cohort in London, UK, was used, with weekly nasopharyngeal swab PCR tests and blood sampling performed. Healthcare workers were recruited during the week of the UK lockdown, between 23 and 31 March 2020, and followed weekly for up to 16 weeks. This clonotype showed up just a few times. The clone's antigen remains unknown. No quality values exist for individual bases; no much larger clone is one base distant. Libraries were made using 5' RACE. The sequencing machine was a NextSeq 500. In the TCR library protocol, unique molecular identifiers were attached to individual cDNA molecules to correct for PCR bias and sequencing error. Both TCR alpha and beta chains were sequenced, and tight co-correlation was observed between alpha and beta sequence abundances in each sample. Under the source paper's analysis protocol: Decombinator V4 was used to annotate the V gene, J gene and CDR3 of the TCR sequences. Expanded TCRs were defined as changing significantly between any two time points under a Poisson model with p below 0.0001. TCR abundances were normalised to the total number of TCRs sequenced in each sample and reported as counts per million. MAIT TCRs were defined by TRAV1-2 paired with TRAJ12, TRAJ20 or TRAJ33, and iNKT TCRs by TRAV10 paired with TRAJ18. VDJdb, accessed 1 November 2021, was searched for CMV, EBV and SARS-CoV-2 annotated TCRs, with TCRs annotated for multiple antigens excluded. In TCRdb, the public reads were trimmed at Q25 with fastp and aligned with MiXCR, with productive beta chains retained. Each record represents a unique CDR3 protein, reported with the most common genes and DNA among its rows. TCRdb, rather than the study authors, made the V and J calls. Present in this sample are roughly 83,000 distinct CDR3 sequences, 10% to 15% of which were seen just once. The ten largest make up 3.5% to 5% of the sample.

The material was whole blood, obtained at baseline. Rearrangement joined TRBV3-1 to TRBJ2-7, with a weak D call of TRBD2 (5 bases match). The clonotype was recovered from an adult who was a healthcare worker with PCR-confirmed SARS-CoV-2 infection or an uninfected control (not recorded which). The DNA reads TGTGCCAGCAGCCCGGAGGTTCGAAAGAACGAGCAGTACTTC. It translates as CASSPEVRKNEQYF.